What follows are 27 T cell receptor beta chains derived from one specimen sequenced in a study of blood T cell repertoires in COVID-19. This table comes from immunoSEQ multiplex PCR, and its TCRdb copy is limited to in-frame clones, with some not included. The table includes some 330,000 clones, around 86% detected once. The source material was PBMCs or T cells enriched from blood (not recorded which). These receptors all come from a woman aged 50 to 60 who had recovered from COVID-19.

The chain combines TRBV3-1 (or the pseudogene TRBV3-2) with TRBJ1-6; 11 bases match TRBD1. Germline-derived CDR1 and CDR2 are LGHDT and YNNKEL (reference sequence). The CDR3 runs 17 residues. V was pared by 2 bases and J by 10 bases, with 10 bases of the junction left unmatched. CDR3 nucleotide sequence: TGTGCCAGCAGCCAACCAACTCCCGGGACAGGGGGGTCACCCCTCCACTTT. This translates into CASSQPTPGTGGSPLHF.

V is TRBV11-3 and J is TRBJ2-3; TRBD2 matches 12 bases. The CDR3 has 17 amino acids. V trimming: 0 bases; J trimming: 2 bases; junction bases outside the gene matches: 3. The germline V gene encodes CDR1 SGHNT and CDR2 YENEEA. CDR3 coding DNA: TGTGCCAGCAGCTTAGAAAGACTAGCGGGAGTCACAGATACGCAGTATTTT. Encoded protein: CASSLERLAGVTDTQYF.

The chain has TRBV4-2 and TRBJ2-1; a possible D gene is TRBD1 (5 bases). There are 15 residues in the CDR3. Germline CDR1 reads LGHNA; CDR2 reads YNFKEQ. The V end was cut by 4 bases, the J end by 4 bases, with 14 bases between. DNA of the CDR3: TGTGCCAGCAGCCCGACGTATGACAGTTACAATGAGCAGTTCTTC. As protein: CASSPTYDSYNEQFF.

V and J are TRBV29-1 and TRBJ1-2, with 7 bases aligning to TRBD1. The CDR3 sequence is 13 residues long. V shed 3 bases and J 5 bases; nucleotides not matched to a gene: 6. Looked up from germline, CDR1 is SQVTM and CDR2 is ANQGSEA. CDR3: CSVEGQSIYGYTF. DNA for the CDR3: TGCAGCGTTGAGGGACAGTCAATTTATGGCTACACCTTC. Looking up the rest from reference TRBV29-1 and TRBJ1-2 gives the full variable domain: SAVISQKPSRDICQRGTSLTIQCQVDSQVTMMFWYRQQPGQSLTLIATANQGSEATYESGFVIDKFPISRPNLTFSTLTVSNMSPEDSSIYLCSVEGQSIYGYTFGSGTRLTVV.

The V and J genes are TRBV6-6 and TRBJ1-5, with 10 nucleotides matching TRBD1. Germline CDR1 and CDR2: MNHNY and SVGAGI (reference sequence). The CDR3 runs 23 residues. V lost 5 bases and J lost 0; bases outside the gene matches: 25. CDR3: CASSPSPGTGDFANQNSNQPQHF. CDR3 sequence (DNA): TGTGCCAGCAGTCCGTCACCCGGGACAGGGGACTTCGCAAACCAGAATAGCAATCAGCCCCAGCATTTT.

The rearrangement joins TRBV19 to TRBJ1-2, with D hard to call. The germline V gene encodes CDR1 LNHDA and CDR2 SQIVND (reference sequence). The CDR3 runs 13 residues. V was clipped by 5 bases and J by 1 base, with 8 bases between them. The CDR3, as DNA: TGTGCCAGTAGTCAGACATATAACTATGGCTACACCTTC. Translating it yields CASSQTYNYGYTF.

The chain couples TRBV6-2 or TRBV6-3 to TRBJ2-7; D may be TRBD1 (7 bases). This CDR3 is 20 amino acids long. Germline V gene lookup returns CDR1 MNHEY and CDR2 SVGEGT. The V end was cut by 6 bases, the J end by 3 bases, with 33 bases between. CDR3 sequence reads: CASSFRGTTGPKALVYEQYF. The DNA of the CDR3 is TGTGCCAGCAGCTTCCGGGGGACGACAGGGCCGAAGGCTCTGGTCTACGAGCAGTACTTC.

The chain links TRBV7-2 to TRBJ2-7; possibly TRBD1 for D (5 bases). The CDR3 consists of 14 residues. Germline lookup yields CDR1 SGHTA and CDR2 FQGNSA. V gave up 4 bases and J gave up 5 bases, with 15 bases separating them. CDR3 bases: TGTGCCAGCAGCTCCGTCTTTGGGGCCAACGAGCAGTACTTC. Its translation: CASSSVFGANEQYF.

CDR3 DNA sequence: TGTGCCAGCAGCCAAGAGGCCGTTCTTCCCTACGAGCAGTACTTC. This translates into CASSQEAVLPYEQYF. The chain recombines TRBV14 with TRBJ2-7; D unresolved. Trimming removed 0 bases from V and 2 bases from J, with 11 bases in between. The CDR3 runs 15 residues. The germline V gene encodes CDR1 SGHDN and CDR2 FVKESK.

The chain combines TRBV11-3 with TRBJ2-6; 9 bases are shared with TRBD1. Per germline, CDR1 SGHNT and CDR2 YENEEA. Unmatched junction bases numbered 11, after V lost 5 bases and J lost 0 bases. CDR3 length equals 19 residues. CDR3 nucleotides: TGTGCCAGCAGCGTTAACCCGGGACAGGGTGCCTCTGGGGCCAACGTCCTGACTTTC. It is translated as CASSVNPGQGASGANVLTF.

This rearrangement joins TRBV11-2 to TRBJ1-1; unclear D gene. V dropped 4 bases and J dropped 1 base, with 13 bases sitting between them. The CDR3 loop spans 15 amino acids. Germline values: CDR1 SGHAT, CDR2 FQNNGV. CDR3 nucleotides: TGTGCCAGCAGCTCCCTGGCTGGCAAGAACACTGAAGCTTTCTTT. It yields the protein CASSSLAGKNTEAFF.

CDR3 in DNA: TGTGCCAGCAGCGTAGTAAGCACTGACAATGAGCAGTTCTTC. Amino acid sequence: CASSVVSTDNEQFF. The rearrangement uses TRBV9 and TRBJ2-1; D gene ambiguous. Germline-derived CDR1 and CDR2 are SGDLS and YYNGEE. The CDR3 runs 14 residues. Trimming removed 0 bases at V and 5 bases at J, with 9 bases between.

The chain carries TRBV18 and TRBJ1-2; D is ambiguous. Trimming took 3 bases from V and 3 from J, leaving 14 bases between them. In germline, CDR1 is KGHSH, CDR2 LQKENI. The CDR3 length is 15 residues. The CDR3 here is CASSPQAGIDYGYTF. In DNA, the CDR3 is TGTGCCAGCTCACCTCAGGCCGGGATTGACTATGGCTACACCTTC.

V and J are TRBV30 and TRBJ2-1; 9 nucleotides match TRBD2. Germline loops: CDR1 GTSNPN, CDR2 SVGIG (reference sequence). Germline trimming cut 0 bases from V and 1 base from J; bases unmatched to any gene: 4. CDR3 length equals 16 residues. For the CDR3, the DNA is TGTGCCTGGAGTGTACTGACTAGCGGTTCCTACAATGAGCAGTTCTTC. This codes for CAWSVLTSGSYNEQFF.

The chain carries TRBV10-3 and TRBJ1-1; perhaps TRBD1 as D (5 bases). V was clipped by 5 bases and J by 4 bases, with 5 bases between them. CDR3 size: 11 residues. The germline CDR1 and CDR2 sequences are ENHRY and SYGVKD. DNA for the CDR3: TGTGCCATCAGTAGGGGCACTGAAGCTTTCTTT. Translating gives CAISRGTEAFF.

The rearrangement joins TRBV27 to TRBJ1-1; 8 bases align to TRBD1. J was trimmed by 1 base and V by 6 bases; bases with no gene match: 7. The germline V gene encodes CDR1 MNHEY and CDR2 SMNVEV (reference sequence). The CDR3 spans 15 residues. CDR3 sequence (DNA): TGTGCCAGCAGCTACTGGACAGGGACGAACACTGAAGCTTTCTTT. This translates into CASSYWTGTNTEAFF.

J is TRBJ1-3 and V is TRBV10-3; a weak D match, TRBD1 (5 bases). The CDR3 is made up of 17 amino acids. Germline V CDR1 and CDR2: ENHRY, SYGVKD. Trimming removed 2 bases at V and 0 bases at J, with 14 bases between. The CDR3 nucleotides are TGTGCCATCAGTGAGCGGCAGGGTGATCTCTCTGGAAACACCATATATTTT. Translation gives CAISERQGDLSGNTIYF.

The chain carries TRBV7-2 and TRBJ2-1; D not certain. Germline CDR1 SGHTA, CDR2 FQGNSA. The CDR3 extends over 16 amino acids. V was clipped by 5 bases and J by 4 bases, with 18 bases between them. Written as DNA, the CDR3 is TGTGCCAGCAGCCCGCAACTCATGGCGGAGTACAATGAGCAGTTCTTC. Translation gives CASSPQLMAEYNEQFF.

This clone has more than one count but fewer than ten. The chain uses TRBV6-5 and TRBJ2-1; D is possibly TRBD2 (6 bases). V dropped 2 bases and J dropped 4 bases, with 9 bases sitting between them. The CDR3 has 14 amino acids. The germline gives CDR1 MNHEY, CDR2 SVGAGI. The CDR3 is CASSYRGGYNEQFF. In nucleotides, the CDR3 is TGTGCCAGCAGTTACAGGGGAGGTTACAATGAGCAGTTCTTC.

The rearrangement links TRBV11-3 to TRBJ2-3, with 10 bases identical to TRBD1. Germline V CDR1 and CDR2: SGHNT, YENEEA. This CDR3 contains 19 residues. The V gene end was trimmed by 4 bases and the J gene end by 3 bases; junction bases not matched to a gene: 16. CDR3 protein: CASSSYRQGANSDTDTQYF. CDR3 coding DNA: TGTGCCAGCAGCTCCTACCGACAGGGGGCGAATTCTGATACAGATACGCAGTATTTT.

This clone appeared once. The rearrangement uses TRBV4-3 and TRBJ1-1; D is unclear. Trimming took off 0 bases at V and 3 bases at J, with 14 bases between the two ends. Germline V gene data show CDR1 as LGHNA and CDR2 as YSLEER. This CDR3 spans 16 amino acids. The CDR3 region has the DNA TGCGCCAGCAGCCAAGATCTAGAGGGATGGGACACTGAAGCTTTCTTT. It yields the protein CASSQDLEGWDTEAFF.

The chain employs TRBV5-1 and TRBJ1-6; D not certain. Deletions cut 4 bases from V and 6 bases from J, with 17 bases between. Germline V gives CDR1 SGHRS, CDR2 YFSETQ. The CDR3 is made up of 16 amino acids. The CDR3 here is CASSLGGVSSNSPLHF. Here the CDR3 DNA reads TGCGCCAGCAGCCTGGGCGGCGTTAGCTCTAATTCACCCCTCCACTTT.

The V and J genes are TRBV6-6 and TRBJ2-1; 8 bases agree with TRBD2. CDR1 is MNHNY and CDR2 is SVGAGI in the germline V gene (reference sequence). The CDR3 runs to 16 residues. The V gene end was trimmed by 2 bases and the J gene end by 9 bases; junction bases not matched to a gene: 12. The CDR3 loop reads CASSYMSGSSVAEQFF. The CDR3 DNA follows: TGTGCCAGCAGTTACATGAGCGGGAGTAGCGTCGCTGAGCAGTTCTTC.

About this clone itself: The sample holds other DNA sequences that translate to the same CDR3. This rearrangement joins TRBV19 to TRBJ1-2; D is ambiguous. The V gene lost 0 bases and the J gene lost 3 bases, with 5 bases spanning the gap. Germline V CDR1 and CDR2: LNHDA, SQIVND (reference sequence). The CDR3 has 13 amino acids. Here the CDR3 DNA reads TGTGCCAGTAGTATAGAACGGGACTATGGCTACACCTTC. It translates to CASSIERDYGYTF.

CDR3: CASSYPPAAVNTEAFF. For the CDR3, the DNA is TGTGCCAGCAGTTACCCCCCCGCGGCTGTGAACACTGAAGCTTTCTTT. The rearrangement joins TRBV6-5 to TRBJ1-1, with D unresolved. The CDR3 consists of 16 residues. The germline CDR1 and CDR2 sequences are MNHEY and SVGAGI. V was clipped by 2 bases and J by 0 bases, with 13 bases between them.

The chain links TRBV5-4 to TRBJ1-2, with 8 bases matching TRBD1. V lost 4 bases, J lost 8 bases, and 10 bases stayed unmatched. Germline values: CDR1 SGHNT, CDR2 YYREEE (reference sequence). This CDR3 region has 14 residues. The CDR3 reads CASSQNQGAGGYTF. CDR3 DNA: TGTGCCAGCAGCCAGAATCAGGGGGCTGGAGGCTACACCTTC.

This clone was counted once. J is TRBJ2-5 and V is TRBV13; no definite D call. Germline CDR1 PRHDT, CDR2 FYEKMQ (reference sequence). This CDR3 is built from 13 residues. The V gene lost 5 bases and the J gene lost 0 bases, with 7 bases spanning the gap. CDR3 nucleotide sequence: TGTGCCAGCAGCCGGGTCGACCAAGAGACCCAGTACTTC. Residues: CASSRVDQETQYF.